This T cell receptor (beta chain) originates from a study of blood T cell repertoires in COVID-19. With 0 bases clipped from V and 2 bases from J, the junction kept 5 bases outside the gene matches. Per the germline V gene, CDR1 is SGHTS and CDR2 is YDEGEE. This CDR3 spans 15 amino acids. The data were produced by immunoSEQ multiplex PCR, yet TCRdb's version contains in-frame clones alone and is incomplete. The table includes approximately 33,000 clones, 88% detected once. The source of this sequence is a man aged 60 to 69 with COVID-19, enrolled during active disease. V is TRBV5-8 and J is TRBJ2-7; 7 nucleotides line up with TRBD2. Sample: peripheral blood. CDR3 DNA: TGTGCCAGCAGCTTGGCCCTCCGGGGGGCCTACGAGCAGTACTTC. Its protein is CASSLALRGAYEQYF. Full variable domain (remainder filled in from reference TRBV5-8 and TRBJ2-7): EAGVTQSPTHLIKTRGQQATLRCSPISGHTSVYWYQQALGLGLQFLLWYDEGEERNRGNFPPRFSGRQFPNYSSELNVNALELEDSALYLCASSLALRGAYEQYFGPGTRLTVT.